The present TCR beta chain was sequenced within a study of identical twins. TCRdb reprocessed the 5' RACE reads via MiXCR and lists one record per CDR3 protein. The table has approximately 890,000 distinct CDR3 sequences, about 12% seen once. This clonotype has a count of ten or more. CDR1 and CDR2 (germline): DFQATT, SNEGSKA (reference sequence). The CDR3 extends over 18 amino acids. Germline trimming cut 5 bases from V and 6 bases from J; bases unmatched to any gene: 15. This sample was shared with a second study, whose subject was yellow fever vaccine responses in identical twins.

This chain connects TRBV20-1 to TRBJ2-1, with 14 bases matching TRBD2. Sequenced sample: PBMCs. This receptor was obtained from a woman aged 18 to 35 in good health. This CDR3 reads CSASRLAGGLIVSNEQFF. The DNA of the CDR3 is TGCAGTGCTTCTAGACTAGCGGGAGGGCTAATCGTTAGCAATGAGCAGTTCTTC.